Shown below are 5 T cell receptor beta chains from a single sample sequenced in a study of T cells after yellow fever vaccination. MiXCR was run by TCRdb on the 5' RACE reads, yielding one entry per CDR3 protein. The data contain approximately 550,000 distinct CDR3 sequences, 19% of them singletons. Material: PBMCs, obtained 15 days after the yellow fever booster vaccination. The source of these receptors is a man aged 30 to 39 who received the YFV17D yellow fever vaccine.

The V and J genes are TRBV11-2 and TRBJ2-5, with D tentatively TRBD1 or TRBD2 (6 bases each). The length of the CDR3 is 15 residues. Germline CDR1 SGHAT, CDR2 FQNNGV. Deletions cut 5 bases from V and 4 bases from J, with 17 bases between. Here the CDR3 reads CASSPARGARETQYF. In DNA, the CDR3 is TGTGCCAGCAGCCCCGCAAGGGGGGCGAGAGAGACCCAGTACTTC.

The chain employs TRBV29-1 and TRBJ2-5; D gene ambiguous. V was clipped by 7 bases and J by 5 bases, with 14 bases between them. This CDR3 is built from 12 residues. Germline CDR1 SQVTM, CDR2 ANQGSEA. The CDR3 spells CSARTSRETQYF. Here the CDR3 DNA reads TGCAGCGCAAGGACCTCCAGGGAGACCCAGTACTTC.

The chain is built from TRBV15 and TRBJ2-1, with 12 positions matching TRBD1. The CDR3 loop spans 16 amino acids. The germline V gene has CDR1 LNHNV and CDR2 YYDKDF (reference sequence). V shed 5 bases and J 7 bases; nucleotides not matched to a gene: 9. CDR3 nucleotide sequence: TGTGCCACCAGCCCTTCCGGGACAGGGGGCGAAAATGAGCAGTTCTTC. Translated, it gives CATSPSGTGGENEQFF.

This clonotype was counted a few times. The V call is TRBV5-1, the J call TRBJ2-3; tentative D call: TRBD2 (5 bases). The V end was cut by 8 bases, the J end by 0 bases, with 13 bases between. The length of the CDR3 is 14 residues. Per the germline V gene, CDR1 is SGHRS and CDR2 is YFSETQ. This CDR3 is CASSRSASTDTQYF. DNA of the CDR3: TGCGCCAGTTCCCGTAGCGCTAGCACAGATACGCAGTATTTT.

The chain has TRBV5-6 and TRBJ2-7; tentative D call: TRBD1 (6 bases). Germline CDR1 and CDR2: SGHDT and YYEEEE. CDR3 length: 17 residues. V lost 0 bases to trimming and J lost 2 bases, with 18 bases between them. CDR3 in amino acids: CASSLAFGQSQPYEQYF. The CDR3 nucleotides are TGTGCCAGCAGCTTGGCCTTTGGACAGTCGCAACCCTACGAGCAGTACTTC.